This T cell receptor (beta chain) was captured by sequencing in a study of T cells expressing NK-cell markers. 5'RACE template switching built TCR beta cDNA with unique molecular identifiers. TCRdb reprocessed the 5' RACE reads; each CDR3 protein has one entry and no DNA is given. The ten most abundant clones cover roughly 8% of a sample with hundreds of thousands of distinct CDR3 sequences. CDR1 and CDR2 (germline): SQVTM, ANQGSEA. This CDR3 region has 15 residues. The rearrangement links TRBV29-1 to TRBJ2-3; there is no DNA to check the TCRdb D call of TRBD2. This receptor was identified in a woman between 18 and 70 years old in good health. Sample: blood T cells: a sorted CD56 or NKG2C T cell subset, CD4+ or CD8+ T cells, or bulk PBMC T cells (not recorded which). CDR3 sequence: CSVSGAGGPLDTQYF.